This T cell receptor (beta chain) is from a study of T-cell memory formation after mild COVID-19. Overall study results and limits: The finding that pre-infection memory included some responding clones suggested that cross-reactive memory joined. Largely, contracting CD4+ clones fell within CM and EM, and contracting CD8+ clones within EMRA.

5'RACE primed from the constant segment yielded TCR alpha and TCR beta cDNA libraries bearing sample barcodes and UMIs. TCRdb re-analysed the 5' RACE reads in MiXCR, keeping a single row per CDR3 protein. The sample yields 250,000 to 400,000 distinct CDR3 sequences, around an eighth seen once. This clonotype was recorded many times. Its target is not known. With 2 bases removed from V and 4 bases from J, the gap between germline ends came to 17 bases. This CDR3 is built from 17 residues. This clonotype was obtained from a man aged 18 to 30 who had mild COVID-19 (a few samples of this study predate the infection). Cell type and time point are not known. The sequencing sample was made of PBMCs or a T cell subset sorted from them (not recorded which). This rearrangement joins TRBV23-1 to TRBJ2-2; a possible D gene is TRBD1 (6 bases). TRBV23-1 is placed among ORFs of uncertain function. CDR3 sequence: CASSQIPPGVGTGELFF. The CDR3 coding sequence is TGCGCCAGCAGTCAAATCCCCCCAGGGGTCGGCACCGGGGAGCTGTTTTTT.